Shown below are 32 T cell receptor beta chains from a single sample sequenced in a study of blood T cell repertoires in COVID-19. The data were produced by immunoSEQ multiplex PCR, yet TCRdb's version contains in-frame clones alone and is incomplete. The sample includes 73,000 or so clones, 75% to 95% of them seen just once. Sequenced: peripheral blood. These receptor sequences come from a human donor with active COVID-19. The donor label of this sample is uncertain.

This chain connects TRBV24-1 to TRBJ2-6, with a possible D match to TRBD1 (6 bases). Germline CDR1 is KGHDR and CDR2 is SFDVKD. V lost 7 bases and J lost 2, with 23 bases in between. The CDR3 covers 19 residues. CDR3 DNA: TGTGCCACCAGCGACCGGCACCGGGACACGATTACTGGGGCCAACGTCCTGACTTTC. It codes for CATSDRHRDTITGANVLTF.

The gene calls are TRBV4-3 and TRBJ2-7, with D maybe TRBD1 (6 bases). Trimming stripped 2 bases from V and 6 bases from J, with 14 bases between. Germline CDR1 and CDR2: LGHNA and YSLEER. The CDR3 contains 14 residues. The CDR3 DNA sequence: TGCGCCAGCAGCCAAAACTGGGGGCGCCCCGAGCAGTACTTC. Translation: CASSQNWGRPEQYF.

The chain links TRBV12-5 to TRBJ1-6; D is undetermined. V gave up 0 bases and J gave up 0 bases, with 12 bases separating them. This CDR3 contains 18 residues. The germline CDR1 and CDR2 sequences are LGHNT and FRNRAP. DNA for the CDR3: TGTGCTAGTGGTTTGGTACCTGGGAGGAGCTCCTATAATTCACCCCTCCACTTT. Translated, it gives CASGLVPGRSSYNSPLHF.

This chain connects TRBV6-2 or TRBV6-3 to TRBJ2-1, with 11 nucleotides matching TRBD2. V was clipped by 4 bases and J by 7 bases; unmatched bases: 18. Looked up from germline, CDR1 is MNHEY and CDR2 is SVGEGT. The CDR3 loop spans 19 amino acids. The DNA of the CDR3 is TGTGCCAGCAGTTCCCCGGGACTAGCGGAAGGTGGGCCTTTGAATGAGCAGTTCTTC. It codes for CASSSPGLAEGGPLNEQFF.

The chain couples TRBV11-3 to TRBJ1-3, with D possibly matching TRBD1 (5 bases). The CDR3 loop spans 16 amino acids. Trimming shortened V by 5 bases and J by 0 bases, and 14 bases separated the two germline ends. The germline CDR1 and CDR2 sequences are SGHNT and YENEEA. Here the CDR3 DNA reads TGTGCCAGCAGCCGGCCCGGGGGACGCTCTGGAAACACCATATATTTT. This gives the protein CASSRPGGRSGNTIYF.

V is TRBV6-5 and J is TRBJ2-3, with 8 nucleotides matching TRBD1. Germline-derived CDR1 and CDR2 are MNHEY and SVGAGI. The CDR3 has 13 residues. Trimming at V came to 6 bases and at J to 4 bases, leaving 3 bases not matched to a gene. CDR3 protein: CASSRQGPDTQYF. The DNA for the CDR3 is TGTGCCAGCAGCAGACAGGGGCCAGATACGCAGTATTTT.

This clone appeared a few times. The rearrangement joins TRBV6-5 to TRBJ2-7; 14 nucleotides match TRBD2. CDR3 size: 15 residues. Trimming at V came to 2 bases and at J to 3 bases, leaving 0 bases not matched to a gene. Germline V lookup: CDR1 MNHEY, CDR2 SVGAGI. The DNA for the CDR3 is TGTGCCAGCAGTTACGGGACTAGCGGGAGCTACGAGCAGTACTTC. This translates into CASSYGTSGSYEQYF.

CDR3 coding DNA: TGTGCCACCAGTGATTTTAATACAGGGAGGGGAGCTTTCTTT. Encoded protein: CATSDFNTGRGAFF. The chain links TRBV24-1 to TRBJ1-1; D may be TRBD1 (6 bases). Germline values: CDR1 KGHDR, CDR2 SFDVKD. V was pared by 1 base and J by 10 bases, with 15 bases between. This CDR3 has 14 residues.

V gene TRBV18 combines with J gene TRBJ2-1; the match to TRBD2 covers 12 bases. The V and J ends lost 3 bases and 6 bases, in that order; junction bases with no gene match: 12. This CDR3 is 18 amino acids long. Germline V gene lookup returns CDR1 KGHSH and CDR2 LQKENI. The CDR3 DNA reads TGTGCCAGCTCACCTCCCCTAGCGGGAGGGCTTGAAGGCAATGAGCAGTTCTTC. Translation gives CASSPPLAGGLEGNEQFF.

The chain combines TRBV5-1 with TRBJ2-3; 8 positions match TRBD2. The CDR3 loop spans 15 amino acids. CDR1 SGHRS and CDR2 YFSETQ come from the germline V gene. Unmatched junction bases numbered 12, after V lost 7 bases and J lost 5 bases. In DNA form, the CDR3 reads TGCGCCAGCGGGTTGGGAGCGGGAGCGGAAGATACGCAGTATTTT. This translates into CASGLGAGAEDTQYF.

This chain uses TRBV11-2 with TRBJ2-3; 8 bases are shared with TRBD2. The germline gives CDR1 SGHAT, CDR2 FQNNGV. V lost 4 bases and J lost 0; bases outside the gene matches: 6. CDR3 length equals 16 residues. CDR3 nucleotides: TGTGCCAGCAGCTCGCTTAGCGGGGCTAGCACAGATACGCAGTATTTT. As protein: CASSSLSGASTDTQYF.

The chain uses TRBV28 and TRBJ1-2; 8 bases align to TRBD1. Germline-derived CDR1 and CDR2 are MDHEN and SYDVKM. The V segment lost 2 bases and the J segment 5 bases; nucleotides outside the gene matches: 4. There are 14 residues in the CDR3. The chain's CDR3 is CASSLGGQEYGYTF. The CDR3 bases are TGTGCCAGCAGTTTAGGGGGACAGGAGTATGGCTACACCTTC.

The chain is built from TRBV5-1 and TRBJ2-7; 8 bases are shared with TRBD2. The CDR3 has 14 amino acids. V gave up 0 bases and J gave up 2 bases; unmatched junction bases: 1. Germline V gene data show CDR1 as SGHRS and CDR2 as YFSETQ. CDR3 sequence (DNA): TGCGCCAGCAGCTTGGCGGGAGGGGCCTACGAGCAGTACTTC. It codes for CASSLAGGAYEQYF.

This rearrangement joins TRBV27 to TRBJ2-6; TRBD1 aligns across 11 bases. The germline V gene has CDR1 MNHEY and CDR2 SMNVEV (reference sequence). The length of the CDR3 is 18 residues. The V segment lost 6 bases and the J segment 0 bases; nucleotides outside the gene matches: 7. This chain's CDR3 is CASSPRDRGNSGANVLTF. DNA for the CDR3: TGTGCCAGCAGCCCTAGGGACAGGGGGAACTCTGGGGCCAACGTCCTGACTTTC.

The rearrangement uses TRBV24-1 and TRBJ1-2, with D perhaps TRBD1 (6 bases). This CDR3 spans 15 amino acids. Germline V gene data show CDR1 as KGHDR and CDR2 as SFDVKD. V was shortened by 3 bases and J by 6 bases, with 16 bases between the two germline ends. The CDR3 nucleotides are TGTGCCACCAGTGATCCTCCCAGGGGTGAGGATGGCTACACCTTC. As protein: CATSDPPRGEDGYTF.

The gene calls are TRBV9 and TRBJ1-4; D not resolved. Looked up from germline, CDR1 is SGDLS and CDR2 is YYNGEE. The CDR3 has 14 amino acids. The V and J ends lost 4 bases and 8 bases respectively, with 15 bases between them. The CDR3 nucleotides are TGTGCCAGCAGCCTAAACACAGAAGGAGAAAAACTGTTTTTT. It is translated as CASSLNTEGEKLFF.

The chain couples TRBV6-2 or TRBV6-3 to TRBJ2-3, with D perhaps TRBD2 (5 bases). V lost 2 bases to trimming and J lost 0 bases, with 15 bases between them. This CDR3 contains 17 residues. CDR1 is MNHEY, CDR2 SVGEGT, per germline. This CDR3 is CASSYPMPGSSTDTQYF. In nucleotides, the CDR3 is TGTGCCAGCAGTTACCCTATGCCGGGGTCCAGCACAGATACGCAGTATTTT.

This clone showed up just once. V usage is TRBV28 and J usage is TRBJ1-1; the match to TRBD1 covers 9 bases. The V and J ends lost 11 bases and 5 bases, in that order; junction bases with no gene match: 9. The CDR3 loop spans 13 amino acids. CDR1 is MDHEN and CDR2 is SYDVKM in the germline V gene. The CDR3 loop reads CAVLQGAETEAFF. The CDR3 DNA is TGTGCCGTACTACAGGGGGCTGAAACTGAAGCTTTCTTT.

This clone was observed a single time. The chain uses TRBV7-3 and TRBJ2-2; D gene uncertain. This CDR3 contains 15 residues. Germline V lookup: CDR1 SGHTA, CDR2 FQGTGA. V was shortened by 0 bases and J by 3 bases, with 8 bases between the two germline ends. The chain's CDR3 is CASSLTAADTGELFF. The CDR3 DNA follows: TGTGCCAGCAGCTTAACGGCGGCGGACACCGGGGAGCTGTTTTTT.

J is TRBJ2-7 and V is TRBV4-1; 12 bases are shared with TRBD1. CDR1 is MGHRA and CDR2 is YSYEKL in the germline V gene. Germline trimming cut 2 bases from V and 3 bases from J; bases unmatched to any gene: 5. CDR3 length: 16 residues. The CDR3 sequence is CASSQRDRGRFYEQYF. Written as DNA, the CDR3 is TGCGCCAGCAGCCAAAGGGACAGGGGGCGATTCTACGAGCAGTACTTC.

The V call is TRBV28, the J call TRBJ2-1; 8 positions agree with TRBD1. CDR1 MDHEN and CDR2 SYDVKM come from the germline V gene. The ends lost 5 bases at V and 4 bases at J; junction bases unmatched: 7. CDR3 length: 15 residues. This CDR3 reads CASSPGTGPYNEQFF. CDR3 coding DNA: TGTGCCAGCAGTCCCGGGACAGGACCATACAATGAGCAGTTCTTC.

Written as DNA, the CDR3 is TGTGCCAGCAGCTCACAGGGGACTAGCACAGATACGCAGTATTTT. This sequence encodes CASSSQGTSTDTQYF. The chain combines TRBV7-2 with TRBJ2-3; D is perhaps TRBD1 (7 bases). The germline V and J ends were trimmed by 4 bases and 0 bases, with 11 bases remaining between them. This CDR3 comprises 15 residues. Germline lookup yields CDR1 SGHTA and CDR2 FQGNSA.

The chain links TRBV9 to TRBJ2-3; D perhaps matches TRBD2 (6 bases). The V end was cut by 1 base, the J end by 1 base, with 16 bases between. The CDR3 has 17 residues. The germline CDR1 and CDR2 sequences are SGDLS and YYNGEE. The CDR3 bases are TGTGCCAGCAGCGTAAAGTTTGCGGGAAGAGGCACAGATACGCAGTATTTT. Translated, it gives CASSVKFAGRGTDTQYF.

This chain connects TRBV7-9 to TRBJ2-7, with 7 bases lining up with TRBD1. Germline lookup yields CDR1 SEHNR and CDR2 FQNEAQ (reference sequence). The CDR3 extends over 14 amino acids. V was clipped by 5 bases and J by 2 bases; unmatched bases: 6. CDR3 coding DNA: TGTGCCAGCAGCCCGGGACAGTGGACCTACGAGCAGTACTTC. Its translation: CASSPGQWTYEQYF.

CDR3 DNA: TGTGCCAGCAGCCAGGGACAGGGTTCACCCCTCCACTTT. It yields the protein CASSQGQGSPLHF. V is TRBV14 and J is TRBJ1-6; 9 bases align to TRBD1. The V and J ends lost 3 bases and 9 bases, in that order; junction bases with no gene match: 0. Germline-derived CDR1 and CDR2 are SGHDN and FVKESK. The CDR3 spans 13 residues.

J is TRBJ2-7 and V is TRBV7-8; tentative D call: TRBD1 (5 bases). Looked up from germline, CDR1 is SGHVS and CDR2 is FQNEAQ. The CDR3 has 14 residues. V dropped 5 bases and J dropped 4 bases, with 15 bases sitting between them. CDR3 amino acids: CASSQLGRGYEQYF. The CDR3 DNA is TGTGCCAGCAGCCAACTGGGTAGGGGTTACGAGCAGTACTTC.

This rearrangement joins TRBV28 to TRBJ1-6; possible D gene TRBD1, 6 bases. Germline V gene sequence: CDR1 MDHEN, CDR2 SYDVKM. CDR3 size: 14 residues. Trimming took off 3 bases at V and 7 bases at J, with 10 bases between the two ends. As DNA, the CDR3 is TGTGCCAGCAGTTTTGGACAGAACAATTCACCCCTCCACTTT. It encodes CASSFGQNNSPLHF.

The V and J genes are TRBV6-2 or TRBV6-3 and TRBJ2-7; TRBD1 agrees at 7 bases. Trimming at V came to 6 bases and at J to 3 bases, leaving 14 bases not matched to a gene. The germline CDR1 and CDR2 sequences are MNHEY and SVGEGT. The CDR3 runs 16 residues. The CDR3 bases are TGTGCCAGCAGCACACACCTAAAGGGGGCGATCTACGAGCAGTACTTC. Translating gives CASSTHLKGAIYEQYF.

The chain is built from TRBV5-6 and TRBJ1-6, with D maybe TRBD1 (5 bases). From germline, CDR1 is SGHDT and CDR2 YYEEEE. The V end lost 4 bases, the J end lost 0 bases, and 14 bases lay between the germline ends. CDR3 size: 17 residues. For the CDR3, the DNA is TGTGCCAGCAGCCTCCCCGGGGGGGACTCCTATAATTCACCCCTCCACTTT. Its protein product is CASSLPGGDSYNSPLHF.

This chain joins TRBV3-1 (or the pseudogene TRBV3-2) and TRBJ2-2; 8 bases map to TRBD2. The CDR3 has 15 residues. Losses at the gene ends were 0 bases for V and 7 bases for J; bases not matched to a gene: 4. Germline CDR1 and CDR2: LGHDT and YNNKEL (reference sequence). CDR3 bases: TGTGCCAGCAGCCAAGATAGGCTAGCGGGCGGGGAGCTGTTTTTT. Protein product: CASSQDRLAGGELFF.

This sequence joins TRBV7-2 and TRBJ2-7; 14 bases agree with TRBD2. V lost 5 bases, J lost 6 bases, and 6 bases stayed unmatched. The CDR3 is 15 residues long. Per the germline V gene, CDR1 is SGHTA and CDR2 is FQGNSA. The DNA for the CDR3 is TGTGCCAGCAGCCAGGGACTAGCGGGAGTCGGCGAGCAGTACTTC. Amino acid sequence: CASSQGLAGVGEQYF.

The chain uses TRBV19 and TRBJ2-7, with 7 bases that match TRBD1. This CDR3 spans 14 amino acids. Germline loops: CDR1 LNHDA, CDR2 SQIVND (reference sequence). With V trimmed by 4 bases and J by 0 bases, 3 bases remained unmatched. For the CDR3, the DNA is TGTGCCAGTAGTAGGGGACAGAGCTCCTACGAGCAGTACTTC. Its translation is CASSRGQSSYEQYF.